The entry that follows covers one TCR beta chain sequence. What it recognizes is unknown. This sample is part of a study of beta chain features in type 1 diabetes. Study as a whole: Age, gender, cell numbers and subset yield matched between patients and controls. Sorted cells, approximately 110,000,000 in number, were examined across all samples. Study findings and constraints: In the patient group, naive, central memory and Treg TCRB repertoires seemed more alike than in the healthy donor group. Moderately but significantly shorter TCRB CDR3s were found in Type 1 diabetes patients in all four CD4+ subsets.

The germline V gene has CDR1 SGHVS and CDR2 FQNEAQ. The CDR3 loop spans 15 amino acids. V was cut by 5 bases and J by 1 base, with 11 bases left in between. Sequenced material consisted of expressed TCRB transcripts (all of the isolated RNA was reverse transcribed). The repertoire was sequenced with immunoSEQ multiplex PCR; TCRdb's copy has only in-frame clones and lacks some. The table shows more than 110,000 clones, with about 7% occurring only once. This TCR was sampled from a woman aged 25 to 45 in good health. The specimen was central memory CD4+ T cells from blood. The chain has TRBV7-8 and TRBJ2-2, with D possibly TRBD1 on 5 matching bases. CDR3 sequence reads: CASSDGHMNTGELFF. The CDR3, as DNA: TGTGCCAGCAGCGACGGACATATGAACACCGGGGAGCTGTTTTTT.